The entry below gives a single T cell receptor beta chain sequence along with its context. The entry originates in a study of blood T cell repertoires in COVID-19. Study context: Acute-phase and convalescent COVID-19 samples originated in the United States, Italy and Spain. In each case, the material was cDNA or gDNA derived from T cells, B-cell-depleted T cells, or PBMCs.

Original handling: Estimation of nucleated cell counts relied on the amplification of reference gene primers. Profiling relied on immunoSEQ multiplex PCR, and the TCRdb table lists in-frame clones only, not all of them. V, J and clone size are taken as reported in that table, and D and trimming were inferred from the DNA itself. The sample records about 160,000 clones, roughly 90% being singletons. Germline V gives CDR1 SGHRS, CDR2 YFSETQ. The CDR3 is 14 amino acids. V lost 3 bases, J lost 5 bases, and 6 bases stayed unmatched. This TCR came from a man in his fifties or sixties with acute or convalescent COVID-19. The sequencing input was peripheral blood. The chain combines TRBV5-1 with TRBJ2-7, with 9 bases lining up with TRBD1. CDR3 nucleotide sequence: TGCGCCAGCAGCTGGACGGGACAGGGTAACGAGCAGTACTTC. Protein sequence: CASSWTGQGNEQYF.